This T cell receptor (beta chain) was profiled in a study of T cells in localized non-small cell lung cancer. Notes on the study in general: Exceeding tumor, uninvolved adjacent lung had the highest T cell clonality. Those with higher blood T cell density had longer overall survival.

Profiling relied on immunoSEQ multiplex PCR, and the TCRdb table lists in-frame clones only, not all of them. The sample includes tens of thousands of clones, 80% to 90% of them seen just once. Germline lookup yields CDR1 MNHNS and CDR2 SASEGT. The CDR3 runs to 18 residues. The V gene end was trimmed by 4 bases and the J gene end by 4 bases; junction bases not matched to a gene: 15. As regards this clone: The antigen is unknown.

This chain links TRBV6-1 with TRBJ2-5, with 10 positions matching TRBD2. Sample: peripheral blood mononuclear cells, taken before any cancer treatment. The receptor comes from a male donor at least 60 years old with stage II lung adenocarcinoma. DNA of the CDR3: TGTGCCAGCAGTGGTCGGGGAGGGCTAGCGGGAGTTAGAGAGACCCAGTACTTC. Encoded protein: CASSGRGGLAGVRETQYF.